This passage covers 11 T cell receptor beta chains from one sample sequenced in a study of T cell responses to AZD1222 COVID-19 vaccine. TCRdb keeps only in-frame clones here, not all; method: immunoSEQ multiplex PCR. The sample includes approximately 150,000 clones, almost 95% of them seen just once. The sample in question was peripheral blood, obtained on day 0 of AZD1222 vaccination. These receptors all come from an adult in good health.

The chain carries TRBV7-2 and TRBJ2-6, with TRBD1 identical over 8 bases. This CDR3 comprises 17 residues. Germline CDR1 SGHTA, CDR2 FQGNSA. The junction had 6 bases not matched to a gene; V was cut back by 3 bases and J by 2 bases. The CDR3, as DNA: TGTGCCAGCAGCTTGAGTTCAGGGGGCGCTGGGGCCAACGTCCTGACTTTC. Translated: CASSLSSGGAGANVLTF.

This chain connects TRBV4-3 to TRBJ1-1, with 11 bases fitting TRBD1. Germline V gene lookup returns CDR1 LGHNA and CDR2 YSLEER. The CDR3 totals 20 residues. The V and J ends lost 0 bases and 1 base, in that order; junction bases with no gene match: 13. CDR3 DNA: TGCGCCAGCAGCCAAGAATGGGACAGGGGGACCTGGGTTCGGAACACTGAAGCTTTCTTT. As protein: CASSQEWDRGTWVRNTEAFF.

The chain recombines TRBV20-1 with TRBJ1-1; possible D gene TRBD1, 6 bases. V was pared by 3 bases and J by 7 bases, with 9 bases between. CDR3 size: 11 residues. Germline CDR1 and CDR2: DFQATT and SNEGSKA (reference sequence). CDR3 protein: CSASEGGEAFF. The CDR3 nucleotides are TGCAGTGCTAGTGAGGGGGGTGAAGCTTTCTTT.

This chain joins TRBV27 and TRBJ2-7; 8 bases fit TRBD1. Germline CDR1 reads MNHEY; CDR2 reads SMNVEV (reference sequence). Trimming at V came to 5 bases and at J to 6 bases, leaving 15 bases not matched to a gene. This CDR3 is 16 amino acids long. The CDR3 loop reads CASSPPGQGGLGEQYF. The CDR3 DNA reads TGTGCCAGCAGTCCACCCGGACAGGGAGGCCTTGGCGAGCAGTACTTC.

In its sample, this clone was seen once. The chain links TRBV7-8 to TRBJ2-2; TRBD2 aligns across 8 bases. The CDR3 covers 17 residues. V lost 3 bases and J lost 2; bases outside the gene matches: 8. Germline V CDR1 and CDR2: SGHVS, FQNEAQ. In DNA form, the CDR3 reads TGTGCCAGCAGCTTTCCCCTACTAGCGGTTAACACCGGGGAGCTGTTTTTT. Protein: CASSFPLLAVNTGELFF.

The chain uses TRBV4-1 and TRBJ2-1; possible D gene TRBD2, 5 bases. V lost 5 bases, J lost 3 bases, and 11 bases lay in between. CDR3 length equals 14 residues. Germline loops: CDR1 MGHRA, CDR2 YSYEKL. For the CDR3, the DNA is TGCGCCAGCAGCTCCCGGGGAGTCTACAATGAGCAGTTCTTC. It yields the protein CASSSRGVYNEQFF.

This chain connects TRBV24-1 to TRBJ1-6; no definite D call. This CDR3 has 15 residues. Germline V lookup: CDR1 KGHDR, CDR2 SFDVKD. Trimming pared 8 bases from V and 3 bases from J, leaving 13 bases between. For the CDR3, the DNA is TGTGCCACCACTGAGGTACAGAGCTATAATTCACCCCTCCACTTT. Translating it yields CATTEVQSYNSPLHF.

CDR3 nucleotides: TGTGCCATCAGTGGGGGGACAGGGAATTCACCCCTCCACTTT. Translated: CAISGGTGNSPLHF. V gene TRBV10-3 combines with J gene TRBJ1-6; TRBD1 aligns across 9 bases. This CDR3 has 14 amino acids. The germline V gene has CDR1 ENHRY and CDR2 SYGVKD. With V trimmed by 4 bases and J by 7 bases, 2 bases remained unmatched.

This clone was counted once. The CDR3 sequence: CASSLALGEKLFF. CDR3 DNA sequence: TGTGCCAGCAGCTTAGCCTTAGGGGAAAAACTGTTTTTT. The V and J genes are TRBV7-2 and TRBJ1-4; D is unclear. Trimming stripped 0 bases from V and 8 bases from J, with 7 bases between. The germline V gene encodes CDR1 SGHTA and CDR2 FQGNSA. The CDR3 contains 13 residues.

The V call is TRBV18, the J call TRBJ2-5, with D possibly matching TRBD2 (6 bases). The CDR3 runs to 14 residues. In germline, CDR1 is KGHSH, CDR2 LQKENI. The V and J ends lost 2 bases and 2 bases respectively, with 9 bases between them. The CDR3 region has the DNA TGTGCCAGCTCACCAGTCGGGACTCAAGAGACCCAGTACTTC. This sequence encodes CASSPVGTQETQYF.

Written as DNA, the CDR3 is TGTGCCAGCAGCCAAGAGAGGCAGGGACCTGGAAACACCATATATTTT. Translation gives CASSQERQGPGNTIYF. The V gene is TRBV3-1 (or the pseudogene TRBV3-2), the J gene TRBJ1-3; D is perhaps TRBD1 (5 bases). The V end lost 0 bases, the J end lost 2 bases, and 11 bases lay between the germline ends. The germline CDR1 and CDR2 sequences are LGHDT and YNNKEL (reference sequence). The CDR3 extends over 16 amino acids.